The 13 T cell receptor beta chains below were found in one sample sequenced in a study of T cell changes during pregnancy in multiple sclerosis. Produced via immunoSEQ multiplex PCR; TCRdb's table is partial and in-frame only. Altogether 75,000 to 100,000 clones are present, just over 90% being singletons, with the ten largest covering approximately 2%. The source was peripheral blood, collected after pregnancy. These receptors all stem from a female donor in good health, enrolled as a control in a pregnancy study.

This chain connects TRBV4-1 to TRBJ2-1, with 9 bases matching TRBD2. CDR1 MGHRA and CDR2 YSYEKL come from the germline V gene. This CDR3 is 16 amino acids long. V gave up 0 bases and J gave up 4 bases; unmatched junction bases: 4. CDR3 region: CASSQEPSGAYNEQFF. As DNA, the CDR3 is TGCGCCAGCAGCCAAGAACCTAGCGGGGCTTACAATGAGCAGTTCTTC.

This chain uses TRBV11-2 with TRBJ2-1, with 14 nucleotides matching TRBD2. V was clipped by 1 base and J by 8 bases; unmatched bases: 10. The germline V gene has CDR1 SGHAT and CDR2 FQNNGV. The CDR3 is 18 amino acids. The CDR3: CASSLVGRLAGGPHEQFF. In nucleotides, the CDR3 is TGTGCCAGCAGCTTAGTTGGCCGACTAGCGGGAGGGCCCCATGAGCAGTTCTTC.

The V and J genes are TRBV11-3 and TRBJ2-3; 9 bases are shared with TRBD1. Germline lookup yields CDR1 SGHNT and CDR2 YENEEA. The CDR3 totals 16 residues. Trimming removed 4 bases from V and 0 bases from J; junction bases left unmatched: 5. The CDR3 sequence: CASSSTGGSSTDTQYF. The CDR3, as DNA: TGTGCCAGCAGCTCTACAGGGGGCTCTAGCACAGATACGCAGTATTTT.

This clone was counted once. The chain recombines TRBV9 with TRBJ1-5, with 7 bases aligning to TRBD1. This CDR3 has 15 amino acids. Germline CDR1 and CDR2: SGDLS and YYNGEE. V trimming: 4 bases; J trimming: 3 bases; junction bases outside the gene matches: 7. CDR3 sequence reads: CASSRRGQNNQPQHF. The CDR3 nucleotides are TGTGCCAGCAGCAGACGGGGACAGAACAATCAGCCCCAGCATTTT.

The rearrangement joins TRBV19 to TRBJ2-1; TRBD2 agrees at 12 bases. CDR1 LNHDA and CDR2 SQIVND come from the germline V gene (reference sequence). Trimming removed 10 bases from V and 6 bases from J; junction bases left unmatched: 4. This CDR3 is 13 amino acids long. The CDR3 protein is CATKGLAGNEQFF. The CDR3 DNA reads as TGTGCCACCAAGGGACTAGCGGGCAATGAGCAGTTCTTC.

The CDR3 DNA follows: TGTGCCTGGAGTGTACTCAGGGTTGCTTCACCCCTCCACTTT. It specifies CAWSVLRVASPLHF. The chain recombines TRBV30 with TRBJ1-6; D is perhaps TRBD1 (5 bases). From germline, CDR1 is GTSNPN and CDR2 SVGIG (reference sequence). This CDR3 has 14 residues. V was cut by 0 bases and J by 9 bases, with 12 bases left in between.

The V and J genes are TRBV7-8 and TRBJ1-6; D unresolved. Trimming pared 5 bases from V and 9 bases from J, leaving 17 bases between. Germline V CDR1 and CDR2: SGHVS, FQNEAQ. The CDR3 length is 15 residues. CDR3 residues: CASSPTRTFGSPLHF. The CDR3 bases are TGTGCCAGCAGCCCTACCAGGACTTTTGGTTCACCCCTCCACTTT.

The chain uses TRBV30 and TRBJ1-2; possibly TRBD1 for D (6 bases). Germline V gene sequence: CDR1 GTSNPN, CDR2 SVGIG (reference sequence). There are 17 residues in the CDR3. Trimming left V 0 bases short and J 4 bases short, with 21 bases between. CDR3 DNA: TGTGCCTGGAGTGTAGCGGGTCGGGGGGCATATGTCTATGGCTACACCTTC. Translating it yields CAWSVAGRGAYVYGYTF.

This chain connects TRBV5-4 to TRBJ1-1, with unresolved D. V was pared by 0 bases and J by 4 bases, with 16 bases between. This CDR3 contains 16 residues. In germline, CDR1 is SGHNT, CDR2 YYREEE (reference sequence). Written as DNA, the CDR3 is TGTGCCAGCAGCTTGGACCTAGATTGGAGCGGCACTGAAGCTTTCTTT. It yields the protein CASSLDLDWSGTEAFF.

The chain is built from TRBV6-4 and TRBJ1-6; D perhaps matches TRBD1 (5 bases). The CDR3 is made up of 14 amino acids. V was pared by 2 bases and J by 5 bases, with 7 bases between. Germline lookup yields CDR1 MRHNA and CDR2 SNTAGT. Here the CDR3 DNA reads TGTGCCAGCAGTGACGGGGGGGATAATTCACCCCTCCACTTT. It specifies CASSDGGDNSPLHF.

The V call is TRBV5-1, the J call TRBJ1-1; possible D gene TRBD1, 5 bases. This CDR3 is built from 13 residues. Germline CDR1 reads SGHRS; CDR2 reads YFSETQ. Trimming stripped 1 base from V and 11 bases from J, with 15 bases between. This chain's CDR3 is CASSLPFREGAFF. Written as DNA, the CDR3 is TGCGCCAGCAGCTTGCCCTTCAGGGAAGGGGCTTTCTTT.

This rearrangement joins TRBV7-8 to TRBJ2-7; 8 bases are a match to TRBD1. V lost 5 bases, J lost 3 bases, and 9 bases stayed unmatched. Germline V gene sequence: CDR1 SGHVS, CDR2 FQNEAQ. The CDR3 sequence is 15 residues long. In DNA form, the CDR3 reads TGTGCCAGCAGCCCCCAGGGGGCCAGGGGCTACGAGCAGTACTTC. Translation: CASSPQGARGYEQYF.

A single count supports this clone. The chain carries TRBV27 and TRBJ1-3; TRBD1 matches at 7 bases. V gave up 7 bases and J gave up 0 bases; unmatched junction bases: 9. This CDR3 has 16 residues. Germline CDR1 MNHEY, CDR2 SMNVEV (reference sequence). The CDR3 reads CASKSGRDSSGNTIYF. The CDR3 DNA sequence: TGTGCCAGCAAATCAGGACGGGACAGCTCTGGAAACACCATATATTTT.